This TCR beta chain was sequenced during a study of chemoradiotherapy in HPV16-positive cancers. About the research overall: Candidate HPV-specific T-cell clones and common TCR motifs came from functional assays in a couple of HPV16-positive patients.

Per germline, CDR1 PRHDT and CDR2 FYEKMQ (reference sequence). This CDR3 region has 13 residues. Findings of the study overall: Non-HPV-specific T cells did not expand in tumors during treatment, whereas candidate HPV-specific clones and E7-related motifs did. Better recurrence-free survival went with HPV-responsive T-cell expansion in HPV16-positive patients.

The repertoire was sequenced with immunoSEQ multiplex PCR; TCRdb's copy has only in-frame clones and lacks some. The sample records tens of thousands of clones, 85% to 90% being singletons. In regard to this clone: Antigen unknown.

Over chemoradiotherapy, repertoires were sampled more than once. The clonotype originates from a human donor with HPV-associated anogenital cancer. The J gene is TRBJ2-5, the V gene TRBV13; unclear D gene. The assigned J gene may be wrong: the sequence end matches TRBJ2-7 better. Sample: blood, taken from a patient who underwent chemoradiotherapy. In DNA form, the CDR3 reads TGTGCCAGCAGCCCACCATTTACCTACGAGCAGTACTTC. This gives the protein CASSPPFTYEQYF.